These T cell receptor beta chains were read from a single sample in a study of T-cell reconstitution after alpha-beta-depleted transplantation in children. TCRdb fed the PCR reads into MiXCR, producing one record per CDR3 protein. The sample includes 90,000 to 95,000 distinct CDR3 sequences, 9% to 15% of them seen just once. Sequencing used PBMCs from the stem cell graft donor, obtained from the stem cell graft. The receptors derive from a human donor who donated a stem cell graft to a child with inherited bone marrow failure. Each CDR3 is given without its conserved first and last residue.

V gene,CDR3 protein
TRBV28,ASSPTGSSNQPQH
TRBV5-1,ASRGDSQYEQY
TRBV20-1,SASRAGVSSYEQY
TRBV20-1,SAVTQDYNEQF
TRBV7-8,ASSYSGTSLSSTDTQY
TRBV7-9,ASSDFDRGSYEQY
TRBV2,ASTGTSTDTQY
TRBV7-9,ASSWGQYYEQY
TRBV20-1,SARDTGGIDNEQF
TRBV7-2,ASSLARTTDTQY
TRBV9,ASSVGAQNTEAF
TRBV5-1,ASSLEGGMDTEAF
TRBV7-2,ASSLALGPEAF
TRBV7-2,ASSWDRDTEAF
TRBV7-2,ASSLTKPREQF
TRBV7-2,ASSFPGTSNTGELF
TRBV25-1,ASSGGLAGTQETQY
TRBV5-5,ASSRQKTATNEKLF
TRBV6-2/TRBV6-3,ASRKGGWRTEAF
TRBV5-1,ASSLGTWDSSYEQY
TRBV24-1,ATSAAGTSTGELF
TRBV18,ASTDRGSFPYEQY
TRBV28,ASSFTASTDTQY
TRBV20-1,SAPGSTSSYNSPLH
TRBV6-5,ASPPGDSHEQY
TRBV19,ATTGVAGVGYEQY
TRBV5-1,ASMGGMVQETQY
TRBV7-9,ASSLSGGTDTQY
TRBV7-2,ASSFDRNTDTQY
TRBV6-1,ASSEGRYTEAF
TRBV19,ASIRTVESGELF
TRBV12-3/TRBV12-4,ASKEGGSPSYQPQH
TRBV7-2,ASSFGSGDEQF
TRBV25-1,ASSGPVETQY
TRBV3-1,ATSGYDSPLH
TRBV4-1,ASSQAETEDSTDTQY
TRBV7-8,ASSPMTVNTEAF
TRBV5-1,ASTGDPSYNEQF
TRBV25-1,ASSDRLDEQF
TRBV10-3,AIRPGTSGSNEQF
TRBV5-1,ASSLGIRTEAF
TRBV27,ASSLSPGTGLYNEKLF
TRBV4-2,ASSQVGGLRTDTQY